The clone carrying this T cell receptor (beta chain) was recorded a few times. Its antigen remains unknown. The CDR3 has 16 residues. V lost 0 bases and J 8 bases, leaving 16 bases between the germline ends. Germline lookup yields CDR1 SGHVS and CDR2 FQNEAQ. Some clones are missing from TCRdb's copy, which holds only in-frame ones; the method was immunoSEQ multiplex PCR. The sample yields 21,000 or so clones, around 77% seen once. These data come from a study of vaccination effects on CD4 cells after COVID-19. Overall study: Samples were taken post-vaccine, and their median timing was 72 days after the second dose.

General study findings and limits: Long after vaccination, the clones induced by infection and by vaccine shrank markedly in size.

The ViraFEST assay expanded antigen-specific CD4+ T cells with viral peptide pools before sequencing. Isolation of CD4+ T cells took place after less than 12 days of culture. The vaccine given was either BNT162b2 or mRNA-1273, in two doses. The healthy vaccine recipients, who had no prior SARS-CoV-2 infection, showed negative nucleocapsid antibodies. This rearrangement joins TRBV7-8 to TRBJ1-4; perhaps TRBD1 as D (5 bases). The receptor was isolated from a human donor who received a COVID-19 vaccine. Source: CD4+ T cells from PBMCs cultured with HCoV-229E spike peptides, taken after COVID-19 vaccination. The CDR3 is CASSLARTREKEKLFF. DNA for the CDR3: TGTGCCAGCAGCTTAGCGAGGACACGAGAGAAGGAAAAACTGTTTTTT.